These 13 T cell receptor beta chains originate from one sample sequenced in a study of T cell changes during pregnancy in multiple sclerosis (dated 2019 in TCRdb). The library was prepared using the immunoSEQ multiplex PCR assay. What TCRdb holds here is the immuneACCESS table cut down to in-frame rearrangements. Part of the clones is not present; checked against another copy, under half of the missing clones reflect an unresolved V gene, and the others are unexplained. The sample table lists about 70,000 clones, just over 90% of them with a count of one. The leading ten clones occupy roughly 1.5% of the sample. The sequencing here drew on peripheral blood, taken after pregnancy. These receptors were taken from a female donor with multiple sclerosis, enrolled in a pregnancy study.

V usage is TRBV27 and J usage is TRBJ1-1; D call uncertain. The CDR3 has 14 residues. Trimming took off 8 bases at V and 0 bases at J, with 13 bases between the two ends. Germline CDR1 is MNHEY and CDR2 is SMNVEV (reference sequence). This chain's CDR3 is CASSYEGLNTEAFF. The CDR3 DNA reads as TGTGCCAGCTCCTATGAGGGTCTGAACACTGAAGCTTTCTTT.

This chain links TRBV5-1 with TRBJ2-2, with TRBD2 as a possible D gene (6 bases). This CDR3 has 14 amino acids. CDR1 and CDR2 (germline): SGHRS, YFSETQ. The V gene lost 1 base and the J gene lost 6 bases, with 10 bases spanning the gap. The CDR3 protein is CASSLQTSSGELFF. Written as DNA, the CDR3 is TGCGCCAGCAGCTTGCAGACTAGTTCCGGGGAGCTGTTTTTT.

The chain couples TRBV5-1 to TRBJ2-1; 9 nucleotides align to TRBD2. Germline assignment: CDR1 SGHRS and CDR2 YFSETQ. The CDR3 extends over 14 amino acids. Trimming removed 3 bases from V and 7 bases from J; junction bases left unmatched: 5. DNA for the CDR3: TGCGCCAGCAGCTCCGGACTAGCGCATAATGAGCAGTTCTTC. Translated: CASSSGLAHNEQFF.

The chain recombines TRBV6-7 with TRBJ2-7; maybe TRBD1 (6 bases). TRBV6-7 is reported as an ORF; its role is uncertain. Trimming took off 6 bases at V and 1 base at J, with 16 bases between the two ends. This CDR3 is built from 15 residues. The CDR3 spells CASSPRTALSYEQYF. As DNA, the CDR3 is TGTGCCAGCAGCCCTCGGACAGCTTTATCCTACGAGCAGTACTTC.

The chain employs TRBV5-1 and TRBJ2-5, with 11 positions matching TRBD2. The CDR3 consists of 14 residues. CDR1 SGHRS and CDR2 YFSETQ come from the germline V gene. V lost 3 bases to trimming and J lost 4 bases; unmatched junction nucleotides: 2. The chain's CDR3 is CASSSLAGGETQYF. The CDR3 region has the DNA TGCGCCAGCAGCTCGCTAGCGGGAGGAGAGACCCAGTACTTC.

The rearrangement joins TRBV6-4 to TRBJ2-7, with D unclear. Trimming pared 5 bases from V and 2 bases from J, leaving 13 bases between. CDR3 size: 14 residues. Germline V lookup: CDR1 MRHNA, CDR2 SNTAGT. CDR3 nucleotide sequence: TGTGCCAGCAGTCCCACCTGGCCGCCCTACGAGCAGTACTTC. It codes for CASSPTWPPYEQYF.

This sequence joins TRBV29-1 and TRBJ1-4; the D gene is possibly TRBD1 (6 bases). Germline V CDR1 and CDR2: SQVTM, ANQGSEA. The CDR3 contains 11 residues. The ends were cut back, 6 bases at V and 6 bases at J, with 8 bases in the middle. Written as DNA, the CDR3 is TGCAGCGTCCACAGGGATGAAAAACTGTTTTTT. Translating gives CSVHRDEKLFF.

In DNA, the CDR3 is TGTGCCAGCAGTGCCGGACAGGGCAGCTCTGGAAACACCATATATTTT. Amino acid sequence: CASSAGQGSSGNTIYF. This chain connects TRBV25-1 to TRBJ1-3; 8 nucleotides align to TRBD1. The junction had 5 bases not matched to a gene; V was cut back by 4 bases and J by 0 bases. CDR1 MGHDK and CDR2 SYGVNS come from the germline V gene. CDR3 length equals 16 residues.

The chain uses TRBV27 and TRBJ2-7, with 8 bases fitting TRBD2. The CDR3 covers 15 residues. The V and J ends lost 4 bases and 3 bases, in that order; junction bases with no gene match: 8. The germline V gene has CDR1 MNHEY and CDR2 SMNVEV (reference sequence). The CDR3 protein is CASSSPAGGLYEQYF. CDR3 DNA sequence: TGTGCCAGCAGTTCCCCCGCGGGAGGCCTCTACGAGCAGTACTTC.

The gene calls are TRBV21-1 and TRBJ1-5; TRBD1, the D gene given by the table, was not confirmed from the DNA. TRBV21-1 is recorded as a pseudogene. CDR3 length equals 19 residues. The CDR3: CASSKVGWVEPHSNQPQHF. In DNA form, the CDR3 reads TGTGCCAGCAGCAAAGTGGGCTGGGTAGAGCCTCATAGCAATCAGCCCCAGCATTTT.

The chain links TRBV28 to TRBJ1-5; TRBD1 agrees at 8 bases. The CDR3 loop spans 15 amino acids. Germline-derived CDR1 and CDR2 are MDHEN and SYDVKM. V was clipped by 6 bases and J by 5 bases; unmatched bases: 9. CDR3 DNA sequence: TGTGCCAGCAGACCGACAGGGGAGGGGGATCAGCCCCAGCATTTT. Encoded protein: CASRPTGEGDQPQHF.

The genes are TRBV4-1 and TRBJ2-2, with 7 bases that match TRBD1. The CDR3 sequence is 13 residues long. Losses at the gene ends were 6 bases for V and 6 bases for J; bases not matched to a gene: 4. CDR1 MGHRA and CDR2 YSYEKL come from the germline V gene. The CDR3: CASSDRDAGELFF. CDR3 nucleotide sequence: TGCGCCAGCAGTGACAGGGACGCCGGGGAGCTGTTTTTT.

V usage is TRBV7-2 and J usage is TRBJ2-7; perhaps TRBD2 as D (5 bases). Germline CDR1 is SGHTA and CDR2 is FQGNSA. V was clipped by 6 bases and J by 2 bases, with 11 bases between them. The CDR3 contains 13 residues. The DNA for the CDR3 is TGTGCCAGCAGTTCGTACGGGGCCTACGAGCAGTACTTC. This encodes CASSSYGAYEQYF.